The 18 T cell receptor beta chains listed next were all sequenced from one sample in a study of cytomegalovirus exposure and HLA in healthy donors. Some clones are missing from TCRdb's copy, which holds only in-frame ones; the method was immunoSEQ multiplex PCR. Seen here are around 140,000 clones, around 90% observed once, and the top ten hold 8.7%. Sequenced material: PBMCs. These receptors originate from a man between 18 and 35 years old in good health and CMV-seropositive.

This chain joins TRBV27 and TRBJ2-7; D is perhaps TRBD1 (6 bases). CDR1 is MNHEY, CDR2 SMNVEV, per germline (reference sequence). V lost 3 bases and J 2 bases, leaving 11 bases between the germline ends. This CDR3 is built from 14 residues. The CDR3 region is CASSFTGPTYEQYF. In DNA form, the CDR3 reads TGTGCCAGCAGTTTCACAGGGCCCACCTACGAGCAGTACTTC.

The rearrangement uses TRBV27 and TRBJ1-1; D uncertain. The germline V gene encodes CDR1 MNHEY and CDR2 SMNVEV (reference sequence). The CDR3 covers 14 residues. Trimming removed 2 bases at V and 6 bases at J, with 13 bases between. CDR3 sequence: CASSLAPSRSEAFF. In nucleotides, the CDR3 is TGTGCCAGCAGTTTAGCCCCGAGTCGGTCTGAAGCTTTCTTT.

The rearrangement links TRBV5-1 to TRBJ2-5; 7 nucleotides align to TRBD1. The CDR3 extends over 17 amino acids. CDR1 is SGHRS and CDR2 is YFSETQ in the germline V gene. Trimming at V came to 2 bases and at J to 3 bases, leaving 13 bases not matched to a gene. Here the CDR3 DNA reads TGCGCCAGCAGCTTAGACGCAAAACCCACAGGGGAAGAGACCCAGTACTTC. Protein sequence: CASSLDAKPTGEETQYF. The full variable domain, with the rest looked up from reference TRBV5-1 and TRBJ2-5, is KAGVTQTPRYLIKTRGQQVTLSCSPISGHRSVSWYQQTPGQGLQFLFEYFSETQRNKGNFPGRFSGRQFSNSRSEMNVSTLELGDSALYLCASSLDAKPTGEETQYFGPGTRLLVL.

J is TRBJ1-2 and V is TRBV10-3, with 9 bases aligning to TRBD1. Losses at the gene ends were 5 bases for V and 6 bases for J; bases not matched to a gene: 7. Germline V gene lookup returns CDR1 ENHRY and CDR2 SYGVKD. The CDR3 has 14 residues. CDR3 region: CAISPGQGSDGYTF. The CDR3 coding sequence is TGTGCCATCAGTCCGGGACAGGGATCGGATGGCTACACCTTC.

This clone was observed a handful of times. The CDR3 DNA reads as TGCGCCAGCAGCCAGGCTAGCGGTTACACAGATACGCAGTATTTT. Protein sequence: CASSQASGYTDTQYF. The chain combines TRBV4-1 with TRBJ2-3, with 7 bases aligning to TRBD2. Germline CDR1 is MGHRA and CDR2 is YSYEKL. V gave up 3 bases and J gave up 2 bases; unmatched junction bases: 5. The CDR3 length is 15 residues.

The chain has TRBV11-2 and TRBJ2-1; 9 bases are a match to TRBD2. Germline assignment: CDR1 SGHAT and CDR2 FQNNGV. The CDR3 has 15 amino acids. V was clipped by 6 bases and J by 6 bases; unmatched bases: 9. This CDR3 reads CASRKLAGDLNEQFF. The CDR3 DNA sequence: TGTGCCAGCAGGAAATTAGCGGGAGATCTCAATGAGCAGTTCTTC.

This rearrangement joins TRBV2 to TRBJ1-1; 7 nucleotides line up with TRBD1. Germline V CDR1 and CDR2: SNHLY, FYNNEI. The CDR3 is made up of 16 amino acids. Trimming at V came to 0 bases and at J to 6 bases, leaving 10 bases not matched to a gene. The chain's CDR3 is CASSEALRGQGAEAFF. In DNA form, the CDR3 reads TGTGCCAGCAGTGAAGCGCTTCGCGGGCAGGGGGCTGAAGCTTTCTTT.

The chain recombines TRBV20-1 with TRBJ1-2, with TRBD1 matching 10 bases. CDR3 length equals 11 residues. V lost 8 bases, J lost 6 bases, and 3 bases stayed unmatched. CDR1 and CDR2 (germline): DFQATT, SNEGSKA (reference sequence). CDR3 residues: CSTGQGNGYTF. CDR3 nucleotide sequence: TGCAGTACGGGACAGGGGAATGGCTACACCTTC.

A single count supports this clone. V usage is TRBV7-9 and J usage is TRBJ1-4, with D possibly matching TRBD1 (6 bases). V lost 2 bases and J 4 bases, leaving 14 bases between the germline ends. CDR1 is SEHNR and CDR2 is FQNEAQ in the germline V gene (reference sequence). This CDR3 is built from 16 residues. The CDR3 DNA follows: TGTGCCAGCAGCTTATACAGGGATAGCCTTAATGAAAAACTGTTTTTT. The encoded protein is CASSLYRDSLNEKLFF.

The chain has TRBV7-3 and TRBJ2-1; the D gene is possibly TRBD2 (5 bases). The germline V and J ends were trimmed by 1 base and 4 bases, with 11 bases remaining between them. The CDR3 is 15 amino acids. The V gene's germline CDR1 is SGHTA and CDR2 FQGTGA. The CDR3 sequence is CASSLSGLSYNEQFF. CDR3 bases: TGTGCCAGCAGCTTAAGTGGACTGTCGTACAATGAGCAGTTCTTC.

The V gene is TRBV14, the J gene TRBJ2-3; 14 nucleotides line up with TRBD2. J was trimmed by 0 bases and V by 4 bases; bases with no gene match: 12. CDR3 length equals 20 residues. Germline loops: CDR1 SGHDN, CDR2 FVKESK. The CDR3 region has the DNA TGTGCCAGCAGCCGAGGACTAGCGGGAGGTAGCCCGTATAGCACAGATACGCAGTATTTT. It is translated as CASSRGLAGGSPYSTDTQYF. Full variable domain (rest looked up from reference TRBV14 and TRBJ2-3): EAGVTQFPSHSVIEKGQTVTLRCDPISGHDNLYWYRRVMGKEIKFLLHFVKESKQDESGMPNNRFLAERTGGTYSTLKVQPAELEDSGVYFCASSRGLAGGSPYSTDTQYFGPGTRLTVL.

The rearrangement joins TRBV5-1 to TRBJ2-1, with a weak D call TRBD1 (6 bases). Germline V gives CDR1 SGHRS, CDR2 YFSETQ. The V gene lost 0 bases and the J gene lost 7 bases, with 14 bases spanning the gap. The CDR3 is 15 residues long. CDR3 coding DNA: TGCGCCAGCAGCTTGGGGGGGCGACGGACAAATGAGCAGTTCTTC. It specifies CASSLGGRRTNEQFF.

This sequence joins TRBV10-3 and TRBJ2-6; TRBD1 matches at 7 bases. The CDR3 extends over 17 amino acids. From germline, CDR1 is ENHRY and CDR2 SYGVKD. V lost 10 bases, J lost 0 bases, and 12 bases stayed unmatched. The CDR3 loop is CATTARTGASGANVLTF. For the CDR3, the DNA is TGTGCCACAACTGCGCGGACAGGTGCCTCTGGGGCCAACGTCCTGACTTTC.

The chain recombines TRBV2 with TRBJ2-3; D is possibly TRBD2 (5 bases). The germline V and J ends were trimmed by 6 bases and 5 bases, with 9 bases remaining between them. The CDR3 length is 12 residues. Germline V gene data show CDR1 as SNHLY and CDR2 as FYNNEI. The CDR3 nucleotides are TGTGCCAGCAGGAGGGCCGAAGATACGCAGTATTTT. Translated: CASRRAEDTQYF.

The chain combines TRBV6-5 with TRBJ1-5; 10 nucleotides agree with TRBD1. The CDR3 totals 14 residues. Trimming took 6 bases from V and 5 from J; bases not matched to a gene: 4. Germline V gene data show CDR1 as MNHEY and CDR2 as SVGAGI. Written as DNA, the CDR3 is TGTGCCAGCAGAACCGGGACAGGGGATCAGCCCCAGCATTTT. It is translated as CASRTGTGDQPQHF.

V usage is TRBV18 and J usage is TRBJ2-2, with 12 bases fitting TRBD2. V lost 3 bases and J lost 4; bases outside the gene matches: 3. This CDR3 region has 16 residues. The germline V gene encodes CDR1 KGHSH and CDR2 LQKENI. The CDR3 reads CASSPGLAGPTGELFF. The CDR3, as DNA: TGTGCCAGCTCACCTGGACTAGCGGGACCCACCGGGGAGCTGTTTTTT.

V and J are TRBV4-1 and TRBJ2-1, with 11 bases lining up with TRBD2. The J segment lost 15 bases and the V segment lost 3 bases, leaving 7 bases of the junction unmatched. CDR1 and CDR2 (germline): MGHRA, YSYEKL. The CDR3 contains 13 residues. CDR3 loop: CASSHKLAGDRFF. The CDR3 region has the DNA TGCGCCAGCAGCCACAAACTAGCGGGAGATCGGTTCTTC.

The rearrangement joins TRBV5-1 to TRBJ1-2; 8 positions agree with TRBD1. V lost 0 bases to trimming and J lost 5 bases; unmatched junction nucleotides: 6. The CDR3 extends over 15 amino acids. Germline V gives CDR1 SGHRS, CDR2 YFSETQ. CDR3 protein: CASSLGTGKWYGYTF. CDR3 DNA: TGCGCCAGCAGCTTGGGGACAGGGAAGTGGTATGGCTACACCTTC.